This is a list of T cell receptor beta chains from one sample in a study of regulatory T cells in long-lasting Graves disease. MiXCR, run by TCRdb on the multiplex PCR reads, gives a single entry per CDR3 protein. The table records about 470,000 distinct CDR3 sequences, about 22% of them present only once. Sequenced here: peripheral blood mononuclear cells (PBMCs), sampled when the disease was refractory, from a patient treated with antithyroid drugs. These receptors were collected from a female donor with Graves disease. Each CDR3 is given with its conserved first and last residue. D genes are given only for firm matches. Clone size is given for some rows only: seen once, a few or many times, or a class if the clone is expanded.

v_gene,abundance,d_gene,j_gene,CDR3nt,CDR3aa
TRBV6-1,few,-,TRBJ2-7,TGTGCCAGCAGCCCGAGAATAGCGGACTACGAGCAGTACTTC,CASSPRIADYEQYF
TRBV7-2,many,-,TRBJ2-5,TGTGCCAGCAGCTTCTCAGGACTAAGGGAGACCCAGTACTTC,CASSFSGLRETQYF
TRBV20-1,many,TRBD1,TRBJ2-5,TGCAGCTGGGACAGGCTACAAGAGACCCAGTACTTC,CSWDRLQETQYF
TRBV7-2,-,-,TRBJ2-3,TGTGCCAGCAGCCATCCCAAGGGGTCCCCCCGGAGAACAGATACGCAGTATTTT,CASSHPKGSPRRTDTQYF
TRBV6-2/TRBV6-3,many,TRBD2,TRBJ2-5,TGTGCCAGCGGGCCGTTTGGCGGGAGCCAGTACTTC,CASGPFGGSQYF
TRBV12-3/TRBV12-4,-,-,TRBJ2-2,TGTGCCAGCAAGGCGATGACGGTAAACACCGGGGAGCTGTTTTTT,CASKAMTVNTGELFF
TRBV6-1,many,-,TRBJ1-5,TGTGCCAGCAGTACCCGGGACACCCATCAGCCCCAGCATTTT,CASSTRDTHQPQHF
TRBV20-1,few,-,TRBJ1-1,TGCAGTCCCCATCCGGGATGGAGTACTGAAGCTTTCTTT,CSPHPGWSTEAFF
TRBV24-1,few,-,TRBJ2-3,TGTGCCACCAGTGACGAGGGGGATACGCAGTATTTT,CATSDEGDTQYF
TRBV6-5,-,-,TRBJ2-2,TGTGCCAGCAGTTACTCCCCCTCTCGGGAGCTGTTTTTT,CASSYSPSRELFF
TRBV7-9,few,TRBD1,TRBJ1-1,TGTGCCAGCAGCTCCGGACGACAGGGGGAGTCACGGCGGCTTTTCATGAACACTGAAGCTTTCTTT,CASSSGRQGESRRLFMNTEAFF